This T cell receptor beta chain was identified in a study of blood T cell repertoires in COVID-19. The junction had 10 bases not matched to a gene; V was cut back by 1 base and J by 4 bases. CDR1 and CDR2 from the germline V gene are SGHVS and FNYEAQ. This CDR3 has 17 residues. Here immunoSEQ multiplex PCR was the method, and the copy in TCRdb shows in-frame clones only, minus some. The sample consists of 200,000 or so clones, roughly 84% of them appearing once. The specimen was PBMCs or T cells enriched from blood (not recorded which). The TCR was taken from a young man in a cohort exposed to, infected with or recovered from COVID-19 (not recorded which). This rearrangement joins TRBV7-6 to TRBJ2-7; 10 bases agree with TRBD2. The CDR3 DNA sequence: TGTGCCAGCAGCTTAGTTCCAGCGGGAGGGGCGATGTACGAGCAGTACTTC. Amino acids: CASSLVPAGGAMYEQYF.